What follows is one T cell receptor (beta chain) and its context. The trim removed 3 bases at V and 5 bases at J, leaving 5 bases unmatched. Germline V gives CDR1 LGHDT, CDR2 YNNKEL (reference sequence). The CDR3 contains 15 residues. The record originates from a study of blood T cell repertoires in COVID-19. Study background: Sample material is recorded as cDNA or gDNA derived from T cells, B-cell-depleted T cells, or PBMCs.

Some clones are missing from TCRdb's copy, which holds only in-frame ones; the method was immunoSEQ multiplex PCR. The profile shows about 94,000 clones, around 80% of them singletons. This TCR was recovered from a human donor in a cohort sampled during active COVID-19. The chain joins TRBV3-1 (or the pseudogene TRBV3-2) to TRBJ2-7; 12 bases align to TRBD2. Sequenced material: peripheral blood. The CDR3 region is CASSHLAGGSDEQYF. CDR3 sequence (DNA): TGTGCCAGCAGCCATCTAGCGGGAGGGTCCGACGAGCAGTACTTC.